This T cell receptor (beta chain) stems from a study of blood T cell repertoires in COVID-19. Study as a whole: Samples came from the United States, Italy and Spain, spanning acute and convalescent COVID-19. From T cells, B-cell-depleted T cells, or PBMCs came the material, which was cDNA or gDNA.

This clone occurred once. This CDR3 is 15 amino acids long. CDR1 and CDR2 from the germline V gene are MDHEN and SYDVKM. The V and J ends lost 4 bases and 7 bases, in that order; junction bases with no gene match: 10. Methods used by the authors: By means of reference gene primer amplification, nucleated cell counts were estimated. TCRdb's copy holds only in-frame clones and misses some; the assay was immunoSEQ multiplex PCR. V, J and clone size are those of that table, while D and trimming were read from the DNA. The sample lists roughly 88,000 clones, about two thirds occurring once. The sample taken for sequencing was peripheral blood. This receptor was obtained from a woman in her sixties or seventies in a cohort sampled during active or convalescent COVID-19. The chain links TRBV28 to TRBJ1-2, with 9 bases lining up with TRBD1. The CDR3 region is CASSSSGQGFAGYTF. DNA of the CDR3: TGTGCCAGCAGTTCTAGCGGACAGGGGTTTGCTGGCTACACCTTC.